This TCR beta chain came from a study of persistence of HIV-infected CD4 T cells. Sequencing used immunoSEQ version 4 in survey mode. The repertoire was sequenced with immunoSEQ multiplex PCR; TCRdb's copy has only in-frame clones and lacks some. This sample has about 4,900 clones, with less than 70% found just once. Cells were stimulated with CMV-infected fibroblast lysates at 8 to 10 ug/mL. Responding CD4+ T cells were sorted by upregulation of both CD40 ligand and CD69. Donors had undetectable plasma HIV-1 RNA, under 50 copies/mL, for 4+ years. Donors had CD4+ T cell counts above 400 cells/uL and were CMV-seropositive. The J segment lost 2 bases and the V segment lost 5 bases, leaving 6 bases of the junction unmatched. This CDR3 comprises 15 residues. The germline V gene has CDR1 MDHEN and CDR2 SYDVKM. Study-level findings and limits: Antigen-responding cells were enriched for degenerate expanded CDR3beta sequences. Bulk TCR data could not be restricted to HIV-1-infected CMV-responding cells.

In its sample, this clone ranks as medium-sized. Antigen: not known. The material was CD4+ T cells sorted from PBMCs after 18-hour stimulation, obtained from a patient who received antiretroviral therapy. The chain uses TRBV28 and TRBJ1-2, with 9 bases identical to TRBD1. The TCR was taken from an adult man with HIV who was CMV-seropositive. This CDR3 reads CASSATGGGNYGYTF. The CDR3 DNA follows: TGTGCCAGCAGTGCGACAGGGGGAGGAAACTATGGCTACACCTTC.